This T cell receptor beta chain came from a study of technical replicates of blood from several donors. Method: immunoSEQ multiplex PCR; TCRdb's copy keeps in-frame clones and lacks some. The repertoire holds tens of thousands of clones, with about 97% as singletons. V lost 5 bases and J 8 bases, leaving 21 bases between the germline ends. Germline lookup yields CDR1 MDHEN and CDR2 SYDVKM. This CDR3 is built from 15 residues. The chain is built from TRBV28 and TRBJ1-2; no definite D call. The sequenced material came from T cells isolated from PBMCs. This TCR was sampled from a human donor in good health. The CDR3 protein is CASSGEYTLNGGYTF. The CDR3 coding sequence is TGTGCCAGCAGTGGAGAGTATACACTCAATGGAGGCTACACCTTC.